This T cell receptor beta chain came from a study of blood T cell repertoires in COVID-19. Study overall: Researchers got acute and convalescent COVID-19 samples from the United States, Italy and Spain. PBMCs, B-cell-depleted T cells, or T cells were the source of the cDNA or gDNA that made up the material.

Authors' processing steps: By means of reference gene primer amplification, nucleated cell counts were estimated. Sequenced by immunoSEQ multiplex PCR; TCRdb stores in-frame clones only, minus some. The DNA was the basis for D and trimming; V, J and clone size are from that table. The sample records 90,000 to 110,000 clones, 84% being singletons. The CDR3 is 17 amino acids. V trimming: 1 base; J trimming: 5 bases; junction bases outside the gene matches: 9. Germline V gene lookup returns CDR1 SGHRS and CDR2 YFSETQ. Sequenced input: peripheral blood. The receptor comes from a woman at least 80 years old with active or convalescent COVID-19. The V and J genes are TRBV5-1 and TRBJ2-2; 9 positions match TRBD2. CDR3 in DNA: TGCGCCAGCAGCTTGATGATAGCGGGAGCTGCGACCGGGGAGCTGTTTTTT. Its protein product is CASSLMIAGAATGELFF.